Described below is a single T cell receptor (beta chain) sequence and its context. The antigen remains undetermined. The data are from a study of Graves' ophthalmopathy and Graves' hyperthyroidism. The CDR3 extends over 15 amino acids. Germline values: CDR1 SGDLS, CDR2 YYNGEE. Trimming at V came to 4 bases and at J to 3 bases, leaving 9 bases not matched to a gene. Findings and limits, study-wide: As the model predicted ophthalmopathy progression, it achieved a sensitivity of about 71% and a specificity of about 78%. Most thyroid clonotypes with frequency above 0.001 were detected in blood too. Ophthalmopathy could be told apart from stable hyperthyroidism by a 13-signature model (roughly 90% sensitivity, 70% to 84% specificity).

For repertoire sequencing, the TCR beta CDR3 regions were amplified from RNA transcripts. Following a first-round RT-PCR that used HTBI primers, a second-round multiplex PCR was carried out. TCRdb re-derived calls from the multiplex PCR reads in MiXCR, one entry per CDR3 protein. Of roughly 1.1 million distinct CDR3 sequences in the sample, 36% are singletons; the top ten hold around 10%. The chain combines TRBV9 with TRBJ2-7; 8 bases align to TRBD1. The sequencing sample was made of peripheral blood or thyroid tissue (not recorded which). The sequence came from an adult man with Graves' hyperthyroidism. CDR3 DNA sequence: TGTGCCAGCAGCACCGCCGGGACAGGAAACTACGAGCAGTACTTC. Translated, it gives CASSTAGTGNYEQYF. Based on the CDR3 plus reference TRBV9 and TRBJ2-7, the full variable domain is DSGVTQTPKHLITATGQRVTLRCSPRSGDLSVYWYQQSLDQGLQFLIQYYNGEERAKGNILERFSAQQFPDLHSELNLSSLELGDSALYFCASSTAGTGNYEQYFGPGTRLTVT.